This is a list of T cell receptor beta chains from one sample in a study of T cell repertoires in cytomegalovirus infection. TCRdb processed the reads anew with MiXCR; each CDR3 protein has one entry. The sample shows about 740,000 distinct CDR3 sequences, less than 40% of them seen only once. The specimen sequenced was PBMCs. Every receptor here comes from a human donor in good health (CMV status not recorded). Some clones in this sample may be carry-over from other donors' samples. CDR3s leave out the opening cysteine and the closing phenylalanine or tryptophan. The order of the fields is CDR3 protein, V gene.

CDR3 protein: ASSWAGGIQY
V gene: TRBV11-2

CDR3 protein: ASSEASSTYEYEQY
V gene: TRBV6-1

CDR3 protein: ASSRGTELFSPLH
V gene: TRBV7-3

CDR3 protein: ASSYGTQPGYGYT
V gene: TRBV7-9

CDR3 protein: ASSYLAGKDNEQF
V gene: TRBV6-5

CDR3 protein: ASSLARGTGGLKGYT
V gene: TRBV11-2

CDR3 protein: ASSLIGTNTEAF
V gene: TRBV27

CDR3 protein: ASSLGARHAYEQY
V gene: TRBV27

CDR3 protein: ASRGRDLPPLSGANVLT
V gene: TRBV6-6

CDR3 protein: ASSLAYREGTGELF
V gene: TRBV7-8

CDR3 protein: SALDRAGQETQY
V gene: TRBV20-1

CDR3 protein: ASSFYTTTSRQGRGYSNQSQH
V gene: TRBV28

CDR3 protein: ASSPGRYTEAF
V gene: TRBV7-6

CDR3 protein: ASSLLAGGGTEDTQY
V gene: TRBV28

CDR3 protein: ASSPRGYGYT
V gene: TRBV5-6

CDR3 protein: ATSDLAGTAYNEQF
V gene: TRBV24-1

CDR3 protein: ASITGGSNQPQH
V gene: TRBV6-1